One T cell receptor beta chain is described in this entry. The germline gives CDR1 GTSNPN, CDR2 SVGIG (reference sequence). The CDR3 totals 12 residues. V was shortened by 2 bases and J by 8 bases, with 12 bases between the two germline ends. The source of the sample is a study of cytotoxic CD8 clonotypes in ibrutinib-treated CLL. The repertoire was sequenced with immunoSEQ multiplex PCR; TCRdb's copy has only in-frame clones and lacks some. The sample has 150,000 or so clones, more than 75% seen once. The source was PBMCs, collected after 36 months of ibrutinib treatment. The clonotype comes from a human donor with chronic lymphocytic leukemia. The V gene is TRBV30, the J gene TRBJ1-1; no reliable D call. The CDR3 bases are TGTGCCTGGAGTTCCCCTCAGGTAGAAGCTTTCTTT. Protein product: CAWSSPQVEAFF.